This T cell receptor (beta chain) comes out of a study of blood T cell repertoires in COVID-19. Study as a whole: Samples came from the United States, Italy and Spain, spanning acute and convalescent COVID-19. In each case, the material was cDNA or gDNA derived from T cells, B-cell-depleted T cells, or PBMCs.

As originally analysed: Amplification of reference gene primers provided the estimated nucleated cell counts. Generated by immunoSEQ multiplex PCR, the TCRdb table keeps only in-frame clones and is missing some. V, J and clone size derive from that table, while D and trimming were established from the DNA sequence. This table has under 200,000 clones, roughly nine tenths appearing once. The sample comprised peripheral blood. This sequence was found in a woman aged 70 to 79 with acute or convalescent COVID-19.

CDR3 DNA: TGTGCCAGCAGTTTAACCGGGACAGCGTACAATGAGCAGTTCTTC. Translation gives CASSLTGTAYNEQFF. The rearrangement uses TRBV28 and TRBJ2-1; 7 positions match TRBD1. Germline CDR1 is MDHEN and CDR2 is SYDVKM. V lost 2 bases, J lost 4 bases, and 5 bases stayed unmatched. The CDR3 extends over 15 amino acids.